Each of the 6 T cell receptor beta chains below was sequenced from the same sample in a study of blood T cell repertoires in COVID-19. Assay used: immunoSEQ multiplex PCR; TCRdb lists only in-frame clones, some missing. The sample yields about 190,000 clones, roughly 80% seen once. Source material: peripheral blood. The receptors derive from a woman between 50 and 59 years old with acute or convalescent COVID-19.

This clone was seen a handful of times. The chain uses TRBV19 and TRBJ1-2; tentatively, D is TRBD1 (6 bases). Trimming took 10 bases from V and 6 from J, leaving 21 bases between them. CDR1 and CDR2 from the germline V gene are LNHDA and SQIVND (reference sequence). The CDR3 is 14 amino acids. The DNA for the CDR3 is TGTGCCACCTCATCGGGGGGCGCGGGGAATGGCTACACCTTC. As protein: CATSSGGAGNGYTF.

The chain has TRBV18 and TRBJ2-7; D gene uncertain. Germline values: CDR1 KGHSH, CDR2 LQKENI. Trimming pared 3 bases from V and 2 bases from J, leaving 17 bases between. The CDR3 runs 16 residues. The CDR3 DNA is TGTGCCAGCTCACCTCTTGACGGAGCTCGGGCCTACGAGCAGTACTTC. This encodes CASSPLDGARAYEQYF.

V and J are TRBV9 and TRBJ2-2, with D uncertain. The CDR3 is 13 residues long. The germline V gene has CDR1 SGDLS and CDR2 YYNGEE. Trimming removed 4 bases at V and 4 bases at J, with 8 bases between. As DNA, the CDR3 is TGTGCCAGCAGCATTCAGGTCACCGGGGAGCTGTTTTTT. Translation: CASSIQVTGELFF.

This clone is a singleton in its sample. V and J are TRBV4-2 and TRBJ1-6; D call uncertain. The CDR3 extends over 17 amino acids. From germline, CDR1 is LGHNA and CDR2 YNFKEQ. The V and J ends lost 1 base and 0 bases respectively, with 10 bases between them. CDR3 DNA: TGTGCCAGCAGCCAAGGGGCAGGCAACTCCTATAATTCACCCCTCCACTTT. Translating it yields CASSQGAGNSYNSPLHF.

This chain links TRBV27 with TRBJ2-7, with 7 bases identical to TRBD1. Per the germline V gene, CDR1 is MNHEY and CDR2 is SMNVEV (reference sequence). CDR3 length: 15 amino acids. With V trimmed by 8 bases and J by 0 bases, 10 bases remained unmatched. The CDR3 coding sequence is TGTGCCAGCTTAAGGGGACAGCTAGTCTCCTACGAGCAGTACTTC. Its translation: CASLRGQLVSYEQYF.

This chain's CDR3 is CASSRRRSRAGELFF. The CDR3 region has the DNA TGTGCCAGTAGTAGACGACGGTCGAGGGCCGGGGAGCTGTTTTTT. The genes are TRBV19 and TRBJ2-2; possible D gene TRBD2, 5 bases. Trimming removed 4 bases at V and 6 bases at J, with 15 bases between. This CDR3 spans 15 amino acids. The germline CDR1 and CDR2 sequences are LNHDA and SQIVND (reference sequence). The entire variable domain, with the rest obtained from reference TRBV19 and TRBJ2-2, is as follows: DGGITQSPKYLFRKEGQNVTLSCEQNLNHDAMYWYRQDPGQGLRLIYYSQIVNDFQKGDIAEGYSVSREKKESFPLTVTSAQKNPTAFYLCASSRRRSRAGELFFGEGSRLTVL.